This record looks at one T cell receptor (beta chain) sequence and its context. As yet, its antigen is unknown. Clones were sequenced by immunoSEQ multiplex PCR, and TCRdb holds only the in-frame ones, with some missing. The sample has roughly 70,000 clones, around 88% seen once. This CDR3 is 14 amino acids long. The germline gives CDR1 SEHNR, CDR2 FQNEAQ (reference sequence). V was cut by 1 base and J by 2 bases, with 9 bases left in between. These data belong to a study of OX40 agonist ivuxolimab in advanced cancers. At the level of the study: An agonistic anti-OX40 (CD134) antibody, ivuxolimab, was used to treat the patients. Those enrolled were 82.7% male, with a mean age of around 60 years and ages from roughly 20 to 85. Overall study results and limits: CD4+ T cells averaged fewer expanded clones than CD8+ T cells. At doses 0.1 to 3.0 mg/kg, CD4+ and CD8+ clones expanded.

The sequencing used CD4+ or CD8+ T cells sorted from blood, collected in a trial of the OX40 agonist ivuxolimab. The sequence was collected from an adult with an advanced solid tumor such as melanoma, head and neck, liver or kidney cancer. The chain carries TRBV7-9 and TRBJ2-7; D may match TRBD1 or TRBD2 (5 bases each). CDR3 DNA: TGTGCCAGCAGCTTAGAATGGGGGACCTACGAGCAGTACTTC. Residues: CASSLEWGTYEQYF. Drawing the rest from reference TRBV7-9 and TRBJ2-7, the complete variable domain is DTGVSQNPRHKITKRGQNVTFRCDPISEHNRLYWYRQTLGQGPEFLTYFQNEAQLEKSRLLSDRFSAERPKGSFSTLEIQRTEQGDSAMYLCASSLEWGTYEQYFGPGTRLTVT.